Presented here are 26 T cell receptor beta chains from one specimen sequenced in a study of CD8+ T cells in alopecia areata. RNA was extracted and reverse transcribed into cDNA as the sequencing template. Sequenced by immunoSEQ multiplex PCR; TCRdb stores in-frame clones only, minus some. The table records approximately 130,000 clones, about 50% of them present only once. Source material: NKG2D-low CD8+ T cells sorted from blood. These receptors all come from a human donor with alopecia areata.

This sequence joins TRBV29-1 and TRBJ2-3, with TRBD2 matching over 7 bases. Germline V gene sequence: CDR1 SQVTM, CDR2 ANQGSEA. V lost 7 bases to trimming and J lost 4 bases; unmatched junction nucleotides: 2. CDR3 length: 11 residues. The CDR3 DNA reads as TGCAGCGGGGAGGGGCCAGATACGCAGTATTTT. Its protein is CSGEGPDTQYF.

The chain uses TRBV30 and TRBJ1-1, with 7 bases that match TRBD1. Per germline, CDR1 GTSNPN and CDR2 SVGIG (reference sequence). J lost 5 bases, V lost 3 bases, and 6 bases had no gene match. The CDR3 length is 13 residues. CDR3 region: CAWREGAPTEAFF. CDR3 DNA: TGTGCCTGGAGAGAGGGGGCGCCGACTGAAGCTTTCTTT.

The V gene is TRBV30, the J gene TRBJ1-1, with D maybe TRBD1 (6 bases). The CDR3 runs 11 residues. The V gene lost 6 bases and the J gene lost 5 bases, with 10 bases spanning the gap. CDR1 GTSNPN and CDR2 SVGIG come from the germline V gene (reference sequence). The CDR3 DNA follows: TGTGCCTGTACCAGGGGAACTGAAGCTTTCTTT. Amino acid sequence: CACTRGTEAFF.

The CDR3 is CSAAGKTQYF. The DNA of the CDR3 is TGCAGCGCCGCCGGGAAAACGCAGTATTTT. This chain uses TRBV29-1 with TRBJ2-3, with D tentatively TRBD2 (5 bases). Germline V gene sequence: CDR1 SQVTM, CDR2 ANQGSEA. This CDR3 is 10 amino acids long. Deletions cut 7 bases from V and 9 bases from J, with 11 bases between.

The chain has TRBV14 and TRBJ2-7; TRBD2 might be the D (6 bases). V gave up 7 bases and J gave up 4 bases, with 14 bases separating them. CDR1 SGHDN and CDR2 FVKESK come from the germline V gene. This CDR3 spans 13 amino acids. The CDR3 DNA follows: TGTGCCAGCACCATCGGCGGGGCATACGAGCAGTACTTC. Translation: CASTIGGAYEQYF.

The rearrangement uses TRBV4-1 and TRBJ2-7; 11 bases align to TRBD1. The V gene's germline CDR1 is MGHRA and CDR2 YSYEKL. The CDR3 spans 16 residues. V trimming: 1 base; J trimming: 3 bases; junction bases outside the gene matches: 5. CDR3 nucleotide sequence: TGCGCCAGCAGCCAAGGGGGACAGGGGGGAATCTACGAGCAGTACTTC. It codes for CASSQGGQGGIYEQYF.

The gene calls are TRBV29-1 and TRBJ2-7; weak D call: TRBD2 (6 bases). V dropped 4 bases and J dropped 2 bases, with 15 bases sitting between them. The CDR3 contains 14 residues. The V gene's germline CDR1 is SQVTM and CDR2 ANQGSEA. The CDR3 region is CSVATGSRPYEQYF. The CDR3, as DNA: TGCAGCGTTGCGACCGGGAGTAGGCCCTACGAGCAGTACTTC.

The chain combines TRBV4-1 with TRBJ2-1; TRBD1 might be the D (5 bases). The V end lost 1 base, the J end lost 3 bases, and 13 bases lay between the germline ends. This CDR3 contains 16 residues. In germline, CDR1 is MGHRA, CDR2 YSYEKL. CDR3 residues: CASSQVGDSLYNEQFF. CDR3 DNA: TGCGCCAGCAGCCAAGTAGGTGACAGCCTCTACAATGAGCAGTTCTTC.

V gene TRBV7-9 combines with J gene TRBJ1-2; D possibly corresponds to TRBD1 (5 bases). CDR1 and CDR2 (germline): SEHNR, FQNEAQ (reference sequence). Trimming took 4 bases from V and 6 from J, leaving 15 bases between them. The CDR3 extends over 14 amino acids. Here the CDR3 reads CASSSQPGLDGYTF. The CDR3 nucleotides are TGTGCCAGCAGCTCACAGCCGGGACTCGATGGCTACACCTTC.

J is TRBJ2-1 and V is TRBV28; no clear D gene. V was pared by 5 bases and J by 5 bases, with 10 bases between. Germline CDR1 and CDR2: MDHEN and SYDVKM. CDR3 length: 13 residues. CDR3 sequence reads: CASSPPLDNEQFF. In nucleotides, the CDR3 is TGTGCCAGCAGTCCCCCATTAGACAATGAGCAGTTCTTC.

This clone was counted only a few times. The gene calls are TRBV28 and TRBJ2-7, with TRBD2 identical over 15 bases. The V gene end was trimmed by 3 bases and the J gene end by 9 bases; junction bases not matched to a gene: 6. This CDR3 comprises 15 residues. The V gene's germline CDR1 is MDHEN and CDR2 SYDVKM. In DNA form, the CDR3 reads TGTGCCAGCAGTTTCTGGGGGACTAGCGGGAGGCCGCAGTACTTC. It encodes CASSFWGTSGRPQYF.

The V gene is TRBV27, the J gene TRBJ1-4; 7 nucleotides agree with TRBD1. Germline CDR1 and CDR2: MNHEY and SMNVEV (reference sequence). The CDR3 contains 13 residues. V trimming: 8 bases; J trimming: 3 bases; junction bases outside the gene matches: 3. CDR3 sequence (DNA): TGTGCCAGCCAGGGACAGCCTAATGAAAAACTGTTTTTT. This codes for CASQGQPNEKLFF.

The chain uses TRBV9 and TRBJ1-2; TRBD1 matches 7 bases. The V segment lost 1 base and the J segment 5 bases; nucleotides outside the gene matches: 8. Germline assignment: CDR1 SGDLS and CDR2 YYNGEE. The CDR3 runs to 15 residues. The CDR3 coding sequence is TGTGCCAGCAGCGTATCGGGGAAGGGGGCGTATGGCTACACCTTC. Translating it yields CASSVSGKGAYGYTF.

There are a few counts of this clone. This rearrangement joins TRBV4-1 to TRBJ2-2; D possibly corresponds to TRBD1 (5 bases). The CDR3 covers 16 residues. The V gene's germline CDR1 is MGHRA and CDR2 YSYEKL. Trimming took 1 base from V and 3 from J, leaving 12 bases between them. The CDR3 here is CASSQVLDTYTGELFF. Written as DNA, the CDR3 is TGCGCCAGCAGCCAAGTTCTGGACACCTACACCGGGGAGCTGTTTTTT.

This chain joins TRBV14 and TRBJ2-7; no reliable D call. Germline V gene lookup returns CDR1 SGHDN and CDR2 FVKESK. Trimming took off 4 bases at V and 1 base at J, with 2 bases between the two ends. The CDR3 contains 11 residues. CDR3: CASSLSYEQYF. In nucleotides, the CDR3 is TGTGCCAGCAGCCTATCCTACGAGCAGTACTTC.

This chain uses TRBV6-5 with TRBJ2-2; perhaps TRBD2 as D (6 bases). V lost 6 bases to trimming and J lost 5 bases, with 13 bases between them. The CDR3 spans 14 residues. The V gene's germline CDR1 is MNHEY and CDR2 SVGAGI. In DNA, the CDR3 is TGTGCCAGCAGGGACGATAGCGGTACCGGGGAGCTGTTTTTT. Translating gives CASRDDSGTGELFF.

V gene TRBV4-1 combines with J gene TRBJ2-7, with D possibly called TRBD1 or TRBD2 (5 bases each). CDR3 length equals 16 residues. The germline V gene encodes CDR1 MGHRA and CDR2 YSYEKL. V lost 4 bases and J lost 6, with 22 bases in between. CDR3 DNA sequence: TGCGCCAGCAGCCCGCTGGGGTCGGGGCATGGAGGCGAGCAGTACTTC. Translation gives CASSPLGSGHGGEQYF.

This clone was counted a few times. The genes are TRBV18 and TRBJ2-3; D call uncertain. Trimming shortened V by 0 bases and J by 4 bases, and 8 bases separated the two germline ends. Looked up from germline, CDR1 is KGHSH and CDR2 is LQKENI. The CDR3 length is 14 residues. CDR3 amino acids: CASSPPLPPDTQYF. The CDR3 DNA is TGTGCCAGCTCACCACCGCTGCCCCCAGATACGCAGTATTTT.

This clone was seen a few times. In nucleotides, the CDR3 is TGCGCCAGCAGCCACGGAGGGGGGGATCCCAGGCGGGAGCAGTTCTTC. As protein: CASSHGGGDPRREQFF. The rearrangement links TRBV5-1 to TRBJ2-1, with TRBD2 as a possible D gene (7 bases). Germline CDR1 reads SGHRS; CDR2 reads YFSETQ. V lost 4 bases and J 10 bases, leaving 24 bases between the germline ends. This CDR3 contains 16 residues. The full variable domain, completed using reference TRBV5-1 and TRBJ2-1, is KAGVTQTPRYLIKTRGQQVTLSCSPISGHRSVSWYQQTPGQGLQFLFEYFSETQRNKGNFPGRFSGRQFSNSRSEMNVSTLELGDSALYLCASSHGGGDPRREQFFGPGTRLTVL.

The chain carries TRBV29-1 and TRBJ2-7, with a possible D match to TRBD1 (8 bases). CDR1 SQVTM and CDR2 ANQGSEA come from the germline V gene. This CDR3 is built from 15 residues. Trimming took off 7 bases at V and 2 bases at J, with 21 bases between the two ends. In DNA, the CDR3 is TGCAGCGCCAGAAAACAGGGGGGGAGACCCTACGAGCAGTACTTC. This translates into CSARKQGGRPYEQYF.

The chain recombines TRBV18 with TRBJ2-1; D is perhaps TRBD1 or TRBD2 (7 bases each). The V gene lost 0 bases and the J gene lost 9 bases, with 18 bases spanning the gap. This CDR3 has 16 residues. The V gene's germline CDR1 is KGHSH and CDR2 LQKENI. The CDR3 spells CASSPPGGDRRGEQFF. CDR3 coding DNA: TGTGCCAGCTCACCACCGGGAGGGGACAGACGTGGTGAGCAGTTCTTC.

This sequence joins TRBV29-1 and TRBJ2-7; possibly TRBD1 for D (5 bases). V was clipped by 3 bases and J by 4 bases, with 10 bases between them. The germline V gene encodes CDR1 SQVTM and CDR2 ANQGSEA. This CDR3 contains 12 residues. DNA of the CDR3: TGCAGCGTTGAGATCAGGGAATACGAGCAGTACTTC. As protein: CSVEIREYEQYF.

The rearrangement uses TRBV30 and TRBJ2-7, with 11 bases fitting TRBD2. Germline CDR1 is GTSNPN and CDR2 is SVGIG (reference sequence). This CDR3 is 12 amino acids long. V dropped 8 bases and J dropped 2; count of bases not matched to a gene: 2. This CDR3 is CAGTSGPYEQYF. CDR3 sequence (DNA): TGTGCCGGGACTAGCGGCCCCTACGAGCAGTACTTC.

This clone was seen a handful of times. This chain connects TRBV29-1 to TRBJ1-1, with D possibly matching TRBD1 (5 bases). Germline V gene lookup returns CDR1 SQVTM and CDR2 ANQGSEA. V was pared by 7 bases and J by 3 bases, with 12 bases between. The CDR3 contains 12 residues. CDR3 region: CSARRGDTEAFF. The CDR3 nucleotides are TGCAGCGCCCGGCGGGGGGACACTGAAGCTTTCTTT. The variable domain in full, with the rest retrieved from reference TRBV29-1 and TRBJ1-1, is SAVISQKPSRDICQRGTSLTIQCQVDSQVTMMFWYRQQPGQSLTLIATANQGSEATYESGFVIDKFPISRPNLTFSTLTVSNMSPEDSSIYLCSARRGDTEAFFGQGTRLTVV.

This clone was observed once. The chain recombines TRBV10-2 with TRBJ2-5, with 7 positions matching TRBD1. The V and J ends lost 2 bases and 2 bases, in that order; junction bases with no gene match: 5. Germline V gene sequence: CDR1 WSHSY, CDR2 SAAADI. CDR3 length: 15 amino acids. The CDR3 protein is CASSEVTGAQETQYF. The CDR3 nucleotides read TGCGCCAGCAGTGAGGTAACAGGGGCGCAAGAGACCCAGTACTTC.

With regard to this clone: The same CDR3 can be traced to other DNA sequences in this sample. The chain combines TRBV29-1 with TRBJ2-1; 8 nucleotides align to TRBD2. This CDR3 has 12 residues. Germline V CDR1 and CDR2: SQVTM, ANQGSEA. V dropped 5 bases and J dropped 8; count of bases not matched to a gene: 5. The CDR3 loop reads CSVWTGGDEQFF. The DNA for the CDR3 is TGCAGCGTTTGGACGGGAGGGGATGAGCAGTTCTTC.